The sequence of this TCR beta chain was determined in a study of blood T cell repertoires in COVID-19. Looking at the study overall: PBMCs, B-cell-depleted T cells, or T cells were the source of the cDNA or gDNA that made up the material.

Germline values: CDR1 KGHDR, CDR2 SFDVKD. This CDR3 region has 15 residues. The V and J ends lost 3 bases and 0 bases respectively, with 7 bases between them. Authors' analysis steps: Nucleated cell number was recorded as an estimate derived from reference gene primer amplification. Assay used: immunoSEQ multiplex PCR; TCRdb lists only in-frame clones, some missing. The DNA was the basis for D and trimming; V, J and clone size are from that table. Of more than 200,000 clones listed, more than 70% were seen once; the top ten hold roughly 8.8%. V and J are TRBV24-1 and TRBJ1-4; D remains unclear. The source is a man aged 35 to 55 with active or convalescent COVID-19. The sample was peripheral blood. CDR3 DNA: TGTGCCACCAGTGATAACGGTGCAACTAATGAAAAACTGTTTTTT. Translated, it gives CATSDNGATNEKLFF.